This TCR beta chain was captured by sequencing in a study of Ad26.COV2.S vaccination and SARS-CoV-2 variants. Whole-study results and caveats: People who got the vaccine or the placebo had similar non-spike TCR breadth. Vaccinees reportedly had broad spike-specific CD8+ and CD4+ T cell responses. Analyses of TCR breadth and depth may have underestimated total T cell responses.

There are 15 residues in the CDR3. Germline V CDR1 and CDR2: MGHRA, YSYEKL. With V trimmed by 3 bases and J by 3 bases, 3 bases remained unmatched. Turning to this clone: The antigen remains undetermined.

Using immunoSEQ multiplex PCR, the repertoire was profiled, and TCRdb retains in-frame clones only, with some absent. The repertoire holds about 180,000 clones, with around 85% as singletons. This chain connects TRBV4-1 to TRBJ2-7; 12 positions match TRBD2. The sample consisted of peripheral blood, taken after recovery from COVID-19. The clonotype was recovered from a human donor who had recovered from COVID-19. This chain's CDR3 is CASSHGLAGIYEQYF. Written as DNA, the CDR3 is TGCGCCAGCAGCCACGGACTAGCGGGGATCTACGAGCAGTACTTC.